This is a list of T cell receptor beta chains from one sample in a study of beta chain features in type 1 diabetes. Only in-frame clones appear in the TCRdb table, and some are missing; sequencing was by immunoSEQ multiplex PCR. The data show some 350,000 clones, with roughly 13% seen just once and about 0.015% held by the top ten. The sample was naive CD4+ T cells from blood. The receptors shown here come from a woman younger than 30 with type 1 diabetes. CDR3s include the opening cysteine and the closing phenylalanine or tryptophan. A D gene is named only where the DNA matches it firmly. Size values are once, few and many counts, or a class for expanded clones, and some rows have none.

D gene | CDR3 length | J gene | clone size | V gene | CDR3 protein | CDR3 DNA
- | 11 | TRBJ2-5 | - | TRBV2 | CASGEAETQYF | TGTGCCAGCGGGGAGGCGGAGACCCAGTACTTC
- | 14 | TRBJ2-1 | - | TRBV7-9 | CASSRMVADNEQFF | TGTGCCAGCAGCCGGATGGTAGCGGACAATGAGCAGTTCTTC
- | 15 | TRBJ2-1 | - | TRBV2 | CASSVQGGSYNEQFF | TGTGCCAGCAGTGTACAGGGTGGCTCCTACAATGAGCAGTTCTTC
- | 14 | TRBJ2-7 | - | TRBV30 | CAWSRTRWGYEQYF | TGTGCCTGGAGTCGGACACGTTGGGGCTACGAGCAGTACTTC
- | 16 | TRBJ2-1 | - | TRBV7-9 | CASSPEGVGSPNEQFF | TGTGCCAGCAGCCCGGAGGGCGTAGGATCACCAAATGAGCAGTTCTTC
- | 14 | TRBJ2-3 | - | TRBV5-1 | CASSLTVSTDTQYF | TGCGCCAGCAGCTTGACGGTGAGCACAGATACGCAGTATTTT
- | 15 | TRBJ2-1 | - | TRBV2 | CASSNRRVSYNEQFF | TGTGCCAGCAGTAATCGCCGGGTCTCCTACAATGAGCAGTTCTTC
TRBD2 | 16 | TRBJ2-1 | few | TRBV4-2 | CASSQASGRYYNEQFF | TGTGCCAGCAGCCAGGCTAGCGGGAGGTACTACAATGAGCAGTTCTTC
- | 15 | TRBJ2-3 | few | TRBV18 | CASSPWKGGTDTQYF | TGTGCCAGCTCACCATGGAAGGGAGGCACAGATACGCAGTATTTT
- | 10 | TRBJ1-1 | few | TRBV30 | CAWEGAEAFF | TGTGCCTGGGAGGGAGCAGAAGCTTTCTTT
- | 14 | TRBJ2-7 | - | TRBV7-9 | CASGAGRFSYEQYF | TGTGCCAGCGGAGCGGGCAGGTTCTCCTACGAGCAGTACTTC
TRBD2 | 15 | TRBJ2-1 | - | TRBV19 | CASSIGGAGGGEQFF | TGTGCCAGTAGTATAGGGGGAGCGGGAGGCGGTGAGCAGTTCTTC
- | 15 | TRBJ2-7 | - | TRBV5-1 | CASSFGTHTTYEQYF | TGCGCCAGCAGCTTCGGGACACATACGACCTACGAGCAGTACTTC
TRBD1 | 15 | TRBJ1-5 | few | TRBV7-2 | CASSLATGVNQPQHF | TGTGCCAGCAGCTTAGCGACAGGGGTCAATCAGCCCCAGCATTTT
TRBD2 | 13 | TRBJ2-1 | few | TRBV7-3 | CASSWGLANEQFF | TGTGCCAGCAGCTGGGGACTAGCGAATGAGCAGTTCTTC
- | 15 | TRBJ2-7 | - | TRBV19 | CASSISLQISYEQYF | TGTGCCAGTAGTATCAGTCTCCAAATCTCCTACGAGCAGTACTTC
- | 12 | TRBJ1-2 | - | TRBV11-2 | CASSFDFYGYTF | TGTGCCAGCAGCTTTGACTTCTATGGCTACACCTTC
TRBD2 | 19 | TRBJ2-5 | few | TRBV9 | CASGTLKRGSSGSGETQYF | TGTGCCAGCGGAACGCTAAAAAGGGGGTCTAGCGGGAGTGGAGAGACCCAGTACTTC
TRBD2 | 18 | TRBJ2-1 | - | TRBV5-1 | CASSSAGGGGSSYNEQFF | TGCGCCAGCAGCTCGGCTGGGGGCGGGGGGAGCTCCTACAATGAGCAGTTCTTC
TRBD1 | 15 | TRBJ2-7 | few | TRBV7-2 | CASSLAPGQPYEQYF | TGTGCCAGCAGCTTAGCCCCGGGACAGCCATACGAGCAGTACTTC
- | 14 | TRBJ2-5 | - | TRBV30 | CAWSSVGVEETQYF | TGTGCCTGGTCCTCGGTGGGAGTAGAAGAGACCCAGTACTTC
TRBD2 | 16 | TRBJ2-7 | few | TRBV11-2 | CASSPARLAEAYEQYF | TGTGCCAGCAGCCCAGCCAGACTAGCGGAGGCCTACGAGCAGTACTTC
TRBD1 | 15 | TRBJ2-3 | - | TRBV4-2 | CASSQVQGALDTQYF | TGTGCCAGCAGCCAAGTGCAGGGGGCGTTGGATACGCAGTATTTT
TRBD1 | 15 | TRBJ1-2 | few | TRBV28 | CASSSGQGRNYGYTF | TGTGCCAGCAGTTCGGGACAGGGGCGAAACTATGGCTACACCTTC
- | 15 | TRBJ1-4 | - | TRBV5-4 | CASSLDAATNEKLFF | TGTGCCAGCAGCTTAGACGCGGCAACTAATGAAAAACTGTTTTTT
- | 17 | TRBJ1-1 | few | TRBV7-9 | CASSLAATEIMNTEAFF | TGTGCCAGCAGCTTAGCGGCCACAGAAATAATGAACACTGAAGCTTTCTTT
TRBD2 | 16 | TRBJ2-3 | - | TRBV7-2 | CASSSLGGRETDTQYF | TGTGCCAGCAGCTCCCTTGGCGGGAGGGAAACAGATACGCAGTATTTT
- | 12 | TRBJ2-1 | - | TRBV11-2 | CASSPEGGPKFF | TGTGCCAGCAGCCCCGAGGGGGGGCCGAAGTTCTTC
TRBD2 | 16 | TRBJ2-7 | few | TRBV28 | CASSLSIAGVRYEQYF | TGTGCCAGCAGTTTATCAATAGCGGGAGTAAGGTACGAGCAGTACTTC
TRBD1 | 14 | TRBJ2-7 | - | TRBV30 | CAWSMGTGSGEQYF | TGTGCCTGGAGTATGGGGACAGGGTCCGGGGAGCAGTACTTC
- | 14 | TRBJ2-7 | few | TRBV30 | CAWSEGSSGYEQYF | TGTGCCTGGAGCGAAGGGTCCAGCGGGTACGAGCAGTACTTC
- | 14 | TRBJ2-5 | - | TRBV5-1 | CASSLSETSETQYF | TGCGCCAGCAGCTTGTCCGAGACTAGTGAGACCCAGTACTTC
TRBD2 | 16 | TRBJ2-7 | - | TRBV28 | CATVDLAGGVTREQYF | TGTGCCACCGTAGACCTAGCGGGAGGAGTGACGCGGGAGCAGTACTTC
TRBD1 | 15 | TRBJ2-3 | - | TRBV6-6 | CASSYSGGRTDTQYF | TGTGCCAGCAGTTACTCAGGGGGCCGTACAGATACGCAGTATTTT
TRBD2 | 19 | TRBJ2-1 | few | TRBV27 | CASSLPPGTSGRNYNEQFF | TGTGCCAGCAGTTTACCCCCTGGGACTAGCGGGAGGAACTACAATGAGCAGTTCTTC
TRBD2 | 16 | TRBJ2-1 | few | TRBV15 | CATSRGELAGLDEQFF | TGTGCCACCAGCCGAGGAGAGCTAGCGGGATTGGATGAGCAGTTCTTC
- | 15 | TRBJ2-3 | few | TRBV30 | CAWSPREASGDTQYF | TGTGCCTGGAGTCCTAGGGAGGCGAGCGGGGATACGCAGTATTTT
- | 13 | TRBJ2-3 | few | TRBV7-2 | CASSPQSADTQYF | TGTGCCAGCAGCCCCCAGTCCGCAGATACGCAGTATTTT
TRBD1 | 12 | TRBJ2-2 | few | TRBV2 | CASRTGGGELFF | TGTGCCTCCCGGACAGGTGGCGGGGAGCTGTTTTTT
TRBD2 | 14 | TRBJ2-3 | few | TRBV2 | CASSWTSGSDTQYF | TGTGCCAGCAGCTGGACTAGCGGGAGTGATACGCAGTATTTT
- | 15 | TRBJ2-4 | few | TRBV6-5 | CASSRSTIGKNIQYF | TGTGCCAGCAGTCGGAGCACCATTGGCAAAAACATTCAGTACTTC
TRBD2 | 15 | TRBJ2-1 | few | TRBV7-2 | CASSLGTSGSKEQFF | TGTGCCAGCAGCTTAGGGACTAGCGGGAGTAAAGAGCAGTTCTTC
- | 11 | TRBJ2-1 | - | TRBV20-1 | CSARKGVNKFF | TGCAGTGCTAGAAAAGGGGTCAACAAGTTCTTC
TRBD1 | 13 | TRBJ1-5 | few | TRBV27 | CASSRQGSQPQHF | TGTGCCAGCAGCCGACAGGGGAGTCAGCCCCAGCATTTT
TRBD2 | 15 | TRBJ2-3 | few | TRBV2 | CASSVTSASTDTQYF | TGTGCCAGCAGTGTCACTAGCGCCAGCACAGATACGCAGTATTTT
TRBD2 | 13 | TRBJ2-5 | - | TRBV7-2 | CASSRSGRETQYF | TGTGCCAGCAGCCGTAGCGGGAGAGAGACCCAGTACTTC
- | 15 | TRBJ2-1 | few | TRBV11-2 | CASSFLREKGNEQFF | TGTGCCAGCAGCTTCCTGAGGGAGAAGGGAAATGAGCAGTTCTTC
- | 11 | TRBJ2-5 | few | TRBV2 | CASSYQETQYF | TGTGCCAGCAGTTATCAAGAGACCCAGTACTTC